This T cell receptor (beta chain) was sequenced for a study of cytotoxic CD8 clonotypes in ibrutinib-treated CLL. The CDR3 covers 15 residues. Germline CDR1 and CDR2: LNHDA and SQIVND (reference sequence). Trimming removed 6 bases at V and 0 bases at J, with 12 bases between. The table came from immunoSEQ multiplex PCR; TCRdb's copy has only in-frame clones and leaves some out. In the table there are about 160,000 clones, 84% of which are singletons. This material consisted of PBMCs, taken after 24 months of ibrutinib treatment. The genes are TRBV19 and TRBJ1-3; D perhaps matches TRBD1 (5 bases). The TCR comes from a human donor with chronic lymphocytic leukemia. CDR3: CASRGLGYSGNTIYF. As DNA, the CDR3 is TGTGCCAGTAGGGGACTGGGGTACTCTGGAAACACCATATATTTT.